This TCR beta chain comes out of a study of neoadjuvant anti-PD-1 for oral cavity cancer. Whole-study results and caveats: Each response group had just a few patients in TCR analyses.

Libraries were prepared by immunoSEQ multiplex PCR; TCRdb keeps only in-frame clonotypes and omits some of them. The sample carries over 11,000 clones, about two thirds recorded once. This CDR3 is 14 amino acids long. Germline loops: CDR1 SGHTS, CDR2 YDEGEE. The V and J ends lost 4 bases and 6 bases, in that order; junction bases with no gene match: 7. This clone came up a few times. Its antigen is as yet unknown. V gene TRBV5-8 combines with J gene TRBJ1-2; 9 positions agree with TRBD1. The clonotype originates from a person aged 35-80 years with oral cavity squamous cell carcinoma. The input for sequencing was PBMCs, taken before nivolumab (anti-PD-1) treatment. The CDR3 DNA sequence: TGTGCCAGCAGCGTACAGGGGGCGCGTAATGGCTACACCTTC. Amino acid sequence: CASSVQGARNGYTF.